Shown below are 12 T cell receptor beta chains from a single sample sequenced in a study of T cell repertoires in cytomegalovirus infection. TCRdb re-called the reads with MiXCR, one entry per CDR3 protein. In the table there are 46,000 or so distinct CDR3 sequences, roughly 22% of which are singletons. No antigens are known for them. Sequencing was done on a sample of PBMCs, sequenced either directly or after in vitro stimulation (not recorded which). The receptor set was obtained from a human donor in good health (CMV status not recorded). Some clones in this sample may be carry-over from other donors' samples.

This clonotype is classed as medium-sized. V is TRBV11-2 and J is TRBJ2-3; 11 bases fit TRBD2. The CDR3 loop spans 13 amino acids. The J segment lost 6 bases and the V segment lost 4 bases, leaving 0 bases of the junction unmatched. Germline loops: CDR1 SGHAT, CDR2 FQNNGV. The CDR3 nucleotides are TGTGCCAGCAGCTGGACTAGCGGGGATACGCAGTATTTT. This codes for CASSWTSGDTQYF.

The V gene is TRBV27, the J gene TRBJ2-7, with 10 bases aligning to TRBD2. CDR1 MNHEY and CDR2 SMNVEV come from the germline V gene (reference sequence). There are 15 residues in the CDR3. V shed 2 bases, J shed 6 bases, and the junction held 7 bases outside the gene matches. The CDR3 DNA reads as TGTGCCAGCAGTTTAAGCGGGAGGGTCGAACTCGAGCAGTACTTC. It yields the protein CASSLSGRVELEQYF.

This chain connects TRBV29-1 to TRBJ2-1, with D uncertain. CDR3 length: 13 residues. Germline CDR1 reads SQVTM; CDR2 reads ANQGSEA. The V and J ends lost 4 bases and 5 bases respectively, with 12 bases between them. In DNA, the CDR3 is TGCAGCGTTGGCCCTCCCCTCGACAATGAGCAGTTCTTC. This sequence encodes CSVGPPLDNEQFF.

In its sample, this clonotype was seen a few times. This chain uses TRBV5-6 with TRBJ1-1; D is undetermined. V was pared by 0 bases and J by 2 bases, with 8 bases between. From germline, CDR1 is SGHDT and CDR2 YYEEEE. The CDR3 totals 14 residues. The CDR3 here is CASSLVTYNTEAFF. The CDR3 DNA reads TGTGCCAGCAGCTTGGTGACCTACAACACTGAAGCTTTCTTT. Looking up the rest from reference TRBV5-6 and TRBJ1-1 gives the full variable domain: DAGVTQSPTHLIKTRGQQVTLRCSPKSGHDTVSWYQQALGQGPQFIFQYYEEEERQRGNFPDRFSGHQFPNYSSELNVNALLLGDSALYLCASSLVTYNTEAFFGQGTRLTVV.

With respect to this clonotype: A read error may account for a junction end that differs from germline. The genes are TRBV5-6 and TRBJ1-6; D ambiguous. This CDR3 spans 14 amino acids. Per germline, CDR1 SGHDT and CDR2 YYEEEE. The chain's CDR3 is CASSLGQFNSPPHF. Written as DNA, the CDR3 is TGTGCCAGCAGCTTGGGGCAGTTTAATTCACCCCCCCACTTT.

In its sample, this clonotype was seen many times. This chain joins TRBV29-1 and TRBJ2-5; D is ambiguous. Trimming removed 7 bases from V and 5 bases from J, with 14 bases in between. This CDR3 region has 12 residues. Germline V gene sequence: CDR1 SQVTM, CDR2 ANQGSEA. The CDR3 spells CSARWGSETQYF. In DNA form, the CDR3 reads TGCAGCGCCCGGTGGGGATCGGAGACCCAGTACTTC.

The J gene is TRBJ2-3, the V gene TRBV15, with 8 bases aligning to TRBD2. The CDR3 length is 16 residues. Germline loops: CDR1 LNHNV, CDR2 YYDKDF (reference sequence). The V segment lost 5 bases and the J segment 4 bases; nucleotides outside the gene matches: 11. The CDR3 sequence is CATSAATGGGPDTQYF. The CDR3 DNA is TGTGCCACCAGCGCCGCAACCGGGGGGGGACCAGATACGCAGTATTTT.

In its sample, this clonotype was seen many times. The rearrangement joins TRBV28 to TRBJ1-1, with 10 bases matching TRBD1. The germline V gene has CDR1 MDHEN and CDR2 SYDVKM. The CDR3 extends over 17 amino acids. Germline trimming cut 6 bases from V and 4 bases from J; bases unmatched to any gene: 14. CDR3 in DNA: TGTGCCAGCAGCTGGGCTTGGACAGGGGGTGATAGCACTGAAGCTTTCTTT. Amino acid sequence: CASSWAWTGGDSTEAFF.

This clonotype has a handful of counts. The J gene is TRBJ2-1, the V gene TRBV7-9; D is possibly TRBD1 (5 bases). The length of the CDR3 is 14 residues. With 5 bases removed from V and 5 bases from J, the gap between germline ends came to 13 bases. Germline CDR1 and CDR2: SEHNR and FQNEAQ (reference sequence). This CDR3 is CASSPGYRDNEQFF. The CDR3 region has the DNA TGTGCCAGCAGCCCAGGGTACCGGGACAATGAGCAGTTCTTC.

This clonotype showed up many times. The V gene is TRBV25-1, the J gene TRBJ2-1; 7 nucleotides agree with TRBD2. Germline V gives CDR1 MGHDK, CDR2 SYGVNS. The CDR3 contains 15 residues. V shed 4 bases and J 5 bases; nucleotides not matched to a gene: 8. The CDR3 sequence is CASSASRGSHNEQFF. The DNA of the CDR3 is TGTGCCAGCAGTGCTTCTCGCGGGAGCCACAATGAGCAGTTCTTC.

This clonotype was counted only a few times. This rearrangement joins TRBV28 to TRBJ1-3; 7 bases line up with TRBD1. The CDR3 is 14 amino acids. The germline V gene has CDR1 MDHEN and CDR2 SYDVKM. Trimming removed 6 bases from V and 6 bases from J; junction bases left unmatched: 8. The CDR3 DNA reads as TGTGCCAGCAGGGCACCGACAGGGCTAAACACCATATATTTT. The encoded protein is CASRAPTGLNTIYF.

The DNA of the CDR3 is TGTGCCAGCAGCTTAATAATCGGGGCAGATACGCAGTATTTT. It yields the protein CASSLIIGADTQYF. The chain combines TRBV7-8 with TRBJ2-3; possibly TRBD2 for D (5 bases). Trimming stripped 2 bases from V and 4 bases from J, with 10 bases between. The CDR3 sequence is 14 residues long. The V gene's germline CDR1 is SGHVS and CDR2 FQNEAQ.